This T cell receptor (beta chain) was documented in a study of graft-versus-host responses after intestinal transplantation. Background on the study: Recipients were all induced with anti-thymocyte globulin, then given tacrolimus and steroids for around three years.

CDR3 length: 16 amino acids. The germline gives CDR1 SGHTS, CDR2 YDEGEE. Trimming cost V 4 bases and J 2 bases; bases outside gene matches: 7. Using immunoSEQ multiplex PCR, the repertoire was profiled, and TCRdb retains in-frame clones only, with some absent. This repertoire shows under 30,000 clones, 70% to 90% found once; its top ten account for approximately 1%. The sample consisted of PBMCs, taken roughly 69 weeks after intestinal transplant. This chain uses TRBV5-8 with TRBJ2-2, with 8 bases lining up with TRBD2. This TCR was recovered from a human patient who received an intestinal transplant, so some T cells may come from the graft donor. The CDR3 DNA is TGTGCCAGCAGCCCCCGAACTAGCGGAAACACCGGGGAGCTGTTTTTT. Amino acid sequence: CASSPRTSGNTGELFF.